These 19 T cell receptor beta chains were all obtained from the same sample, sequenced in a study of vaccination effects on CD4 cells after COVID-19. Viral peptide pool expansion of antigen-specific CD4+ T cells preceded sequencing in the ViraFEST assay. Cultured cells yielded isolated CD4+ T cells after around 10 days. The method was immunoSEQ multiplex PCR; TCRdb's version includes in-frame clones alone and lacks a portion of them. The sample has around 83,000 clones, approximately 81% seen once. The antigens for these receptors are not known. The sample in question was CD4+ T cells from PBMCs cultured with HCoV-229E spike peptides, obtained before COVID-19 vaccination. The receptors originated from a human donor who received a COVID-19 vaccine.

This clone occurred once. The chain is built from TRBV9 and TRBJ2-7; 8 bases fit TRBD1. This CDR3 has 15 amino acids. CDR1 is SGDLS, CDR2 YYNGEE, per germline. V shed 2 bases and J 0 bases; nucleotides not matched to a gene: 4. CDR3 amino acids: CASSVRQGHSYEQYV. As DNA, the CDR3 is TGTGCCAGCAGCGTCCGACAGGGGCACTCCTACGAGCAGTACGTC.

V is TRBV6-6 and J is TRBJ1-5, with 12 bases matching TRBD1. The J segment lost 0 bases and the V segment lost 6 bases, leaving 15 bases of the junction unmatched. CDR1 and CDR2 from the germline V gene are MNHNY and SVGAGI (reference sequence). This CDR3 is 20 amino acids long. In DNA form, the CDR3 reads TGTGCCAGCAGCCTTCGACCGGGACAGGGGGCGAGTGATAGCAATCAGCCCCAGCATTTT. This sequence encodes CASSLRPGQGASDSNQPQHF.

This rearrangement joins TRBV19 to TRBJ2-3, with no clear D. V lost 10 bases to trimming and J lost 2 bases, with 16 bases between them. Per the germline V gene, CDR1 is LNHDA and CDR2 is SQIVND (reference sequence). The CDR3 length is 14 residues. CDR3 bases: TGTGCCACCTACAAGGATTGGTCCACAGATACGCAGTATTTT. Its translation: CATYKDWSTDTQYF.

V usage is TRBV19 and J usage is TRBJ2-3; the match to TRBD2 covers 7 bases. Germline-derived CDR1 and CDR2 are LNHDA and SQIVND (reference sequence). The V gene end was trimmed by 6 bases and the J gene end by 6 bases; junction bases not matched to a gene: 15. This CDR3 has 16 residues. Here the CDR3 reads CASSGLGAVRGDTQYF. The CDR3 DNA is TGTGCCAGTAGCGGCCTAGGGGCTGTGCGGGGGGATACGCAGTATTTT.

The CDR3 DNA sequence: TGTGCCAGCAGTGAAGCAGGGAACTATGGCTACACCTTC. As protein: CASSEAGNYGYTF. The rearrangement links TRBV2 to TRBJ1-2; D is ambiguous. The CDR3 covers 13 residues. V was trimmed by 0 bases and J by 2 bases, leaving 4 bases between them. The germline gives CDR1 SNHLY, CDR2 FYNNEI.

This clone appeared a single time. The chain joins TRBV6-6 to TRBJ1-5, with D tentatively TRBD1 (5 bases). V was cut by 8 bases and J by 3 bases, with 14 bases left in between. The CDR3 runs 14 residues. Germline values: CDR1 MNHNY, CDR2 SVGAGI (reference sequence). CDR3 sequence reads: CASLMGGNNQPQHF. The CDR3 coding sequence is TGTGCCAGCCTCATGGGGGGAAACAATCAGCCCCAGCATTTT.

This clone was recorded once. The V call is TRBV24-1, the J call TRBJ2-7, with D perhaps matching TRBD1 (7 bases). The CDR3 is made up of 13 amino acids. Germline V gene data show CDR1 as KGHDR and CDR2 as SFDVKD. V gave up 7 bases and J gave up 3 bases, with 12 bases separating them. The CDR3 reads CATRRDRDYEQYV. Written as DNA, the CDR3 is TGTGCCACCAGGCGGGACAGAGACTACGAGCAGTACGTC.

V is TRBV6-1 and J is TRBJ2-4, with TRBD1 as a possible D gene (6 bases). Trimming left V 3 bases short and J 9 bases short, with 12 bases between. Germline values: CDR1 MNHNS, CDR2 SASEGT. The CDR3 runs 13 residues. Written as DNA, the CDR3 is TGTGCCAGCAGTGAGACAGGTCTTGGCATTCAGTACTTC. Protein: CASSETGLGIQYF.

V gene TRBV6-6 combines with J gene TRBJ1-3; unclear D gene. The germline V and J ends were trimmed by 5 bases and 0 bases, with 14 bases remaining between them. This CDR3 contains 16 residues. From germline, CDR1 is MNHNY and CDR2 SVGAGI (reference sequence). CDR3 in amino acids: CASSLNGIHSGNTIYF. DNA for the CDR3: TGTGCCAGCAGTCTGAACGGGATTCACTCTGGAAACACCATATATTTT.

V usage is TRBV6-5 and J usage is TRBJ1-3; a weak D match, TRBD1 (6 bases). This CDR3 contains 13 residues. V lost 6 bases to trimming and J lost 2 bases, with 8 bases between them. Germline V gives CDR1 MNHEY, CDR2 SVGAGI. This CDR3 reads CASRRGPGNTIYF. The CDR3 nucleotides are TGTGCCAGCAGACGGGGGCCTGGAAACACCATATATTTT.

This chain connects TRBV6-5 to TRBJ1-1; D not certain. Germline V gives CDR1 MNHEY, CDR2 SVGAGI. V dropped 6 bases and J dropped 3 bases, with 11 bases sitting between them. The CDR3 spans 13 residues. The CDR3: CASRLSVDTEAFF. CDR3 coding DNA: TGTGCCAGCAGGTTAAGTGTCGACACTGAAGCTTTCTTT.

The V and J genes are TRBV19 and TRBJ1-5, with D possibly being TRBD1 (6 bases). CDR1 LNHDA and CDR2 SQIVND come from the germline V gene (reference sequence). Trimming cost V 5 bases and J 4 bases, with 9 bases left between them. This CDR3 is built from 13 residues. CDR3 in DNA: TGTGCCAGTAGTTTTCAGGGGAATCAGCCCCAGCATTTT. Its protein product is CASSFQGNQPQHF.

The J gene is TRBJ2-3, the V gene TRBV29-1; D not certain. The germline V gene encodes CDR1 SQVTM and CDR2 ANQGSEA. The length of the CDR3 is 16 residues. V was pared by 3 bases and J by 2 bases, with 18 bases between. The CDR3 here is CSVEGLNSRSTDTQYF. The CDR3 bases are TGCAGCGTTGAGGGTTTGAACAGTCGATCCACAGATACGCAGTATTTT.

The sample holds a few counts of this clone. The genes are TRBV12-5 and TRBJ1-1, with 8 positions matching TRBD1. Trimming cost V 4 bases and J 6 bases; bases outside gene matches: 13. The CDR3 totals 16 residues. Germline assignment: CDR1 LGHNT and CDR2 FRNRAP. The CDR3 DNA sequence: TGTGCTAGTGGTTCTCGCCCAGGGGGCACGCTCTCTGAAGCTTTCTTT. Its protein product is CASGSRPGGTLSEAFF.

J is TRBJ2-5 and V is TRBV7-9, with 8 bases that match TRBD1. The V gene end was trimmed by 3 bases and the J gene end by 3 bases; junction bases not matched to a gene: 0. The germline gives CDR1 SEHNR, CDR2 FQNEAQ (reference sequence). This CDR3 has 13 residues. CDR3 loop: CASSLGQEETQYF. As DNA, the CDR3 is TGTGCCAGCAGCTTGGGACAGGAAGAGACCCAGTACTTC.

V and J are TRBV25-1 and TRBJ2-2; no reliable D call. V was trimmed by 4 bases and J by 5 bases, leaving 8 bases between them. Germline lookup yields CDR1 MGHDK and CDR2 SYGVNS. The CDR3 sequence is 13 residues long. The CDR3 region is CASSVSGTGELFF. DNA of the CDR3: TGTGCCAGCAGTGTATCTGGGACCGGGGAGCTGTTTTTT.

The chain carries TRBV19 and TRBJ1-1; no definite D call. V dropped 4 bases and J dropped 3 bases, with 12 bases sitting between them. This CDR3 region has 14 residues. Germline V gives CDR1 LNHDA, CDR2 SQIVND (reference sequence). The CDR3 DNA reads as TGTGCCAGTAGTACCAGCCCGTCGGACACTGAAGCTTTCTTT. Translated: CASSTSPSDTEAFF.

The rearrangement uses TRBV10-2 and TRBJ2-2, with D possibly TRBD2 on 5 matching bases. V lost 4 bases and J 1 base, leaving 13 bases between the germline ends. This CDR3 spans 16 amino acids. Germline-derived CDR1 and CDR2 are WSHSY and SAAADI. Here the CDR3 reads CASSVILAGNTGELFF. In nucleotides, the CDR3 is TGCGCCAGCAGTGTAATTCTGGCGGGGAACACCGGGGAGCTGTTTTTT.

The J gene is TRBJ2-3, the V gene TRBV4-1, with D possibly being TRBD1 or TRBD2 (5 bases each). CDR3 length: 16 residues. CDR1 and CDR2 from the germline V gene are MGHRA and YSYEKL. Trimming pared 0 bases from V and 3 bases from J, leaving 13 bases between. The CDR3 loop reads CASSQETGKGTDTQYF. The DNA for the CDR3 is TGCGCCAGCAGCCAAGAAACGGGGAAGGGGACAGATACGCAGTATTTT.